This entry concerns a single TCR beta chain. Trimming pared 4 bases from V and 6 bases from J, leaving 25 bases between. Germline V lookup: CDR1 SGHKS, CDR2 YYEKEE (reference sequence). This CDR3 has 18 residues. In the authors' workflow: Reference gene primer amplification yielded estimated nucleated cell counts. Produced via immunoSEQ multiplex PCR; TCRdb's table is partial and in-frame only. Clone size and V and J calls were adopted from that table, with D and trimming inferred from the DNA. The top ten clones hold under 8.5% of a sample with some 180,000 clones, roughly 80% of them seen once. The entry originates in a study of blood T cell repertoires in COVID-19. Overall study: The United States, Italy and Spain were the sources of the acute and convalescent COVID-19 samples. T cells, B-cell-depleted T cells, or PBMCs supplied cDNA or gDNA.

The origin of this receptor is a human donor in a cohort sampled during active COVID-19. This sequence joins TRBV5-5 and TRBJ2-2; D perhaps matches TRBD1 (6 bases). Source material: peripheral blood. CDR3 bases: TGTGCCAGCAGCCCCCCTTCTTTACAGGGAATGGTGGCCGGGGAGCTGTTTTTT. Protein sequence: CASSPPSLQGMVAGELFF.